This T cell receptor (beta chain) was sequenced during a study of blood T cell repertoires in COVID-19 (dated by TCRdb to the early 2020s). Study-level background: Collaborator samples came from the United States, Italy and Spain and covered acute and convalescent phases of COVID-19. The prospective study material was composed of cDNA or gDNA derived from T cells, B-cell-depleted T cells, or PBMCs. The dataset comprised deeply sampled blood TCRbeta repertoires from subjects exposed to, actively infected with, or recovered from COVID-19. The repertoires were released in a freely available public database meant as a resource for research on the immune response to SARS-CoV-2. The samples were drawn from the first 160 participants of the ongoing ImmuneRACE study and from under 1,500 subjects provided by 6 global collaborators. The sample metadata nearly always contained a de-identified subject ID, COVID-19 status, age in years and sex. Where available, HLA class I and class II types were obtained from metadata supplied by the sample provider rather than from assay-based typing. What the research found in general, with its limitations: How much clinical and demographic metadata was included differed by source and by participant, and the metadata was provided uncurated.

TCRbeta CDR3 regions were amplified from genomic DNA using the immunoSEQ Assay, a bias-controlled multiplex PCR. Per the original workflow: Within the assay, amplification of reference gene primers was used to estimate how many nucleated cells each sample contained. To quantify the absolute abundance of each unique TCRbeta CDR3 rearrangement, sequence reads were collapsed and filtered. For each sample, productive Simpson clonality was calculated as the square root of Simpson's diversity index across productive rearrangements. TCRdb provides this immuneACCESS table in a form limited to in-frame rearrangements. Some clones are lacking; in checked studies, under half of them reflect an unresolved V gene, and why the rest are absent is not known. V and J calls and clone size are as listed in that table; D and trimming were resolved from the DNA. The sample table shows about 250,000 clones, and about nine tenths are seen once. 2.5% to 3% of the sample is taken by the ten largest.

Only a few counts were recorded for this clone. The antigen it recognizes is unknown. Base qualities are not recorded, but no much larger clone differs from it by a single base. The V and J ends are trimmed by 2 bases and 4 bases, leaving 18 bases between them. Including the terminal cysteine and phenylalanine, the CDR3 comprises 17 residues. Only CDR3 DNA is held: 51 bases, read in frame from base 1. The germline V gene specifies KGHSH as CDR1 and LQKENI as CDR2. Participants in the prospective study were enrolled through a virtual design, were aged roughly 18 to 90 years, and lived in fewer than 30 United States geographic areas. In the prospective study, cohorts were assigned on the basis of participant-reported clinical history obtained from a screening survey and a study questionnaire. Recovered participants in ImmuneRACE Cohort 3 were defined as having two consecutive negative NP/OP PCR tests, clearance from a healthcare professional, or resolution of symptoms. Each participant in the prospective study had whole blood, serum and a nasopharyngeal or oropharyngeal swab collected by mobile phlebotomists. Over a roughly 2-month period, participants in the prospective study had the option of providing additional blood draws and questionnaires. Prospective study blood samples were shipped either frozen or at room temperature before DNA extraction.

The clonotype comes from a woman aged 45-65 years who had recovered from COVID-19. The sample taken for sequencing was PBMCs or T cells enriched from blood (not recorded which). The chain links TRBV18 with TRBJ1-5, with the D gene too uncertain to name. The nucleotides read TGTGCCAGCTCACCAAGAGACATAATAGGATCAAATCAGCCCCAGCATTTT. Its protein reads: CASSPRDIIGSNQPQHF. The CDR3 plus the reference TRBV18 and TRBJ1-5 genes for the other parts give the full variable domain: NAGVMQNPRHLVRRRGQEARLRCSPMKGHSHVYWYRQLPEEGLKFMVYLQKENIIDESGMPKERFSAEFPKEGPSILRIQQVVRGDSAAYFCASSPRDIIGSNQPQHFGDGTRLSIL.